These 3 T cell receptor beta chains originate from one sample sequenced in a study of regulatory T cells in long-lasting Graves disease listed by TCRdb under 2021. Library preparation used multiplex PCR. Sequencing was performed on an Illumina HiSeq 4000. CDR3 regions were amplified by Arm-PCR with iRepertoire HTBI primers to construct TCR beta libraries. In-frame beta chains were kept once TCRdb had trimmed the public reads at Q25 with fastp and called clones with MiXCR. Rows merge per CDR3 protein into single entries with the most common DNA and genes. The sample profile shows about 430,000 distinct CDR3 sequences; about 15% of them were found once. Approximately 8% of the sample is in the top ten clones. The sample's time point label, in plain terms: newly diagnosed GD, antithyroid drugs for less than 3 months. RNA was extracted from PBMCs in TRIzol for both TCR sequencing and RNA sequencing. These sequences were also reported in another study, on T cells in Graves' hyperthyroidism and ophthalmopathy.

Specimen: peripheral blood mononuclear cells (PBMCs), collected at new diagnosis, from a patient treated with antithyroid drugs. These receptors were collected from a middle-aged woman with Graves disease. Donor details come from another sample of the same person, matched by shared clones.

This clonotype was observed many times. The CDR3: CASSVAGELQETQYF. The CDR3 DNA is TGTGCCAGCAGCGTAGCGGGAGAGTTACAAGAGACCCAGTACTTC. The chain employs TRBV9 and TRBJ2-5; perhaps TRBD2 as D (6 bases). Germline CDR1 SGDLS, CDR2 YYNGEE. The CDR3 sequence is 15 residues long. V gave up 0 bases and J gave up 2 bases, with 11 bases separating them.

This clonotype was found a few times. The V call is TRBV7-2, the J call TRBJ2-2; 10 positions agree with TRBD1. This CDR3 contains 16 residues. The ends lost 5 bases at V and 4 bases at J; junction bases unmatched: 7. Germline V lookup: CDR1 SGHTA, CDR2 FQGNSA. The DNA of the CDR3 is TGTGCCAGCAGCCGAAGGACAGGGGGAAGCACCGGGGAGCTGTTTTTT. This gives the protein CASSRRTGGSTGELFF.

The V and J genes are TRBV5-1 and TRBJ1-1; possible D gene TRBD1, 5 bases. The V gene's germline CDR1 is SGHRS and CDR2 YFSETQ. The CDR3 consists of 17 residues. The ends were cut back, 2 bases at V and 0 bases at J, with 17 bases in the middle. CDR3 nucleotides: TGCGCCAGCAGCTTTAATAGGGGCGCGTTTATGAACACTGAAGCTTTCTTT. Amino acid sequence: CASSFNRGAFMNTEAFF.